The rows below give T cell receptor beta chains drawn from one sample of a study of naive and memory T cell subsets. MiXCR, applied by TCRdb to the UMI-ligation and nested PCR reads, yields one record per CDR3 protein. The sample lists around 160,000 distinct CDR3 sequences, over 15% occurring once. Input material: naive CD4+ T cells from blood. The source is a human donor in good health. Both conserved end residues are part of each CDR3. A D gene is named only where the DNA matches it firmly. Some rows have no size entry. The others give once, few or many, or a class for an expanded clone.

>few|.|15|TRBV28|TRBJ2-7
TGTGCCAGCAGTTCGGCAGGGGCCCCCACCTACGAGCAGTACTTC
CASSSAGAPTYEQYF
>.|TRBD2|15|TRBV4-2|TRBJ2-1
TGTGCCAGCAGCCCATTTAGCGGGGGAAACAATGAGCAGTTCTTC
CASSPFSGGNNEQFF
>few|.|15|TRBV19|TRBJ2-2
TGTGCCAGTAGTATAGATCGCCTAGCGTCCGGGGAGCTGTTTTTT
CASSIDRLASGELFF
>once|TRBD2|14|TRBV20-1|TRBJ2-2
TGCAGTGCCCCGACTAGCGGGAGGACCGGGGAGCTGTTTTTT
CSAPTSGRTGELFF
>once|.|13|TRBV19|TRBJ2-1
TGTGCCAGTAGTATGGGACGAGGGGATGAGCAGTTCTTC
CASSMGRGDEQFF
>many|TRBD1|15|TRBV7-9|TRBJ1-1
TGTGCCAGCAGCTTCACAGGGGTCCAGAACACTGAAGCTTTCTTT
CASSFTGVQNTEAFF
>.|.|13|TRBV6-2/TRBV6-3|TRBJ2-4
TGTGCCACCTTAAGCCGCTCCAAAAACATTCAGTACTTC
CATLSRSKNIQYF
>few|.|14|TRBV10-3|TRBJ1-1
TGTGCCATCAGTGAAGTCGGGGCACACACCAAAGCTTTCTTT
CAISEVGAHTKAFF
>few|TRBD1|18|TRBV2|TRBJ1-3
TGTGCCAGCAGTGAGGGCAGGGGGCCGTCCTGGTCTGGAAACACCATATATTTT
CASSEGRGPSWSGNTIYF
>.|.|13|TRBV5-1|TRBJ2-7
TGCGCCAGCAGCTTGGCAGGGTATGGCGAGCAGTACTTC
CASSLAGYGEQYF
>many|TRBD2|15|TRBV28|TRBJ2-3
TGTGCCAGCAGTTTAAGCGGGAGAAGTACAGATACGCAGTATTTT
CASSLSGRSTDTQYF
>.|.|15|TRBV14|TRBJ1-3
TGTGCCAGCGGTGAGGGGATATACTCTGGAAACACCATATATTTT
CASGEGIYSGNTIYF
>.|.|15|TRBV9|TRBJ1-5
TGTGCCAGCAGCAGAGGGGTAAATAGCAATCAGCCCCAGCATTTT
CASSRGVNSNQPQHF